The 11 T cell receptor beta chains in this list originate from one sample, sequenced in a study of shared clonotypes between healthy human individuals. Sequencing used immunoSEQ multiplex PCR; TCRdb keeps in-frame clones, though not all of them. Of approximately 810,000 clones listed, 80% to 95% were seen once; the top ten hold less than 25%. Naive CD8 populations comprised CD45RO-negative cells positively selected for CCR7, excluding terminally differentiated effector memory CD45RA+ cells. The sample was naive CD8+ T cells sorted from blood. These receptors came from a man under 40 in good health.

The genes are TRBV11-2 and TRBJ2-7; TRBD2 matches 10 bases. Germline-derived CDR1 and CDR2 are SGHAT and FQNNGV. CDR3 length equals 17 residues. V gave up 5 bases and J gave up 4 bases; unmatched junction bases: 14. The CDR3 DNA follows: TGTGCCAGCAGCCCCTCCCCCCTAGCGGGAGAGAATTACGAGCAGTACTTC. Translation gives CASSPSPLAGENYEQYF.

The J gene is TRBJ2-7, the V gene TRBV10-2, with D possibly matching TRBD1 (6 bases). Germline CDR1 is WSHSY and CDR2 is SAAADI. This CDR3 has 13 residues. The germline V and J ends were trimmed by 8 bases and 2 bases, with 13 bases remaining between them. CDR3 DNA sequence: TGCGCCAGCGGGGACATTGGGGCCTACGAGCAGTACTTC. Amino acids: CASGDIGAYEQYF.

This chain connects TRBV5-8 to TRBJ2-5, with D possibly being TRBD1 or TRBD2 (5 bases each). The germline V and J ends were trimmed by 4 bases and 3 bases, with 13 bases remaining between them. Per germline, CDR1 SGHTS and CDR2 YDEGEE. The CDR3 runs to 14 residues. The CDR3 DNA follows: TGTGCCAGCAGCGGACCGGGACCGAAAGAGACCCAGTACTTC. Amino acids: CASSGPGPKETQYF.

The gene calls are TRBV4-1 and TRBJ2-3; tentative D call: TRBD2 (5 bases). The V end was cut by 4 bases, the J end by 2 bases, with 13 bases between. CDR1 is MGHRA and CDR2 is YSYEKL in the germline V gene. The CDR3 length is 15 residues. The DNA of the CDR3 is TGCGCCAGCAGCCCGGGAACAACTTCCACAGATACGCAGTATTTT. It is translated as CASSPGTTSTDTQYF.

This chain connects TRBV7-9 to TRBJ2-7; no clear D gene. CDR3 length equals 13 residues. The V and J ends lost 4 bases and 0 bases respectively, with 7 bases between them. Looked up from germline, CDR1 is SEHNR and CDR2 is FQNEAQ (reference sequence). The chain's CDR3 is CASSSGFSYEQYF. The CDR3 DNA sequence: TGTGCCAGCAGCTCCGGCTTCTCCTACGAGCAGTACTTC.

This clone was seen just once. The J gene is TRBJ2-7, the V gene TRBV28; the D gene is possibly TRBD2 (5 bases). The CDR3 covers 15 residues. Trimming removed 3 bases from V and 3 bases from J, with 15 bases in between. Germline V CDR1 and CDR2: MDHEN, SYDVKM. The CDR3 loop reads CASSFAGSTNYEQYF. The CDR3 DNA is TGTGCCAGCAGTTTCGCGGGCTCCACAAACTACGAGCAGTACTTC.

The chain joins TRBV11-2 to TRBJ2-5; 8 positions agree with TRBD1. Germline V gene sequence: CDR1 SGHAT, CDR2 FQNNGV. The CDR3 extends over 18 amino acids. J was trimmed by 0 bases and V by 5 bases; bases with no gene match: 14. The CDR3: CASSLLGTGQEYQETQYF. The CDR3 DNA reads as TGTGCCAGCAGCCTACTTGGGACAGGACAGGAGTACCAAGAGACCCAGTACTTC.

The chain is built from TRBV6-5 and TRBJ2-3, with TRBD1 as a possible D gene (5 bases). V lost 5 bases, J lost 4 bases, and 16 bases lay in between. Germline CDR1 and CDR2: MNHEY and SVGAGI. The CDR3 consists of 15 residues. The CDR3 nucleotides are TGTGCCAGCAGTAACAACAGGCTGTTTCCAGATACGCAGTATTTT. Translated: CASSNNRLFPDTQYF.

The gene calls are TRBV13 and TRBJ2-2; tentative D call: TRBD2 (6 bases). In germline, CDR1 is PRHDT, CDR2 FYEKMQ (reference sequence). V lost 6 bases to trimming and J lost 1 base, with 12 bases between them. The CDR3 sequence is 15 residues long. The CDR3 DNA reads TGTGCCAGCAGTTCGGGAGAGTTGAACACCGGGGAGCTGTTTTTT. Its translation: CASSSGELNTGELFF.

In regard to this clone: A much larger clone is a single base away; this may be a read error. Other DNA sequences in the same sample also yield this CDR3. The V call is TRBV11-2, the J call TRBJ2-3; D not resolved. The CDR3 contains 11 residues. The V end lost 6 bases, the J end lost 3 bases, and 4 bases lay between the germline ends. Germline CDR1 and CDR2: SGHAT and FQNNGV. The CDR3 reads CASSLTDTQYF. DNA of the CDR3: TGTGCCAGCAGTTTGACAGATACGCAGTATTTT.

The chain links TRBV14 to TRBJ2-5, with TRBD1 identical over 7 bases. J lost 0 bases, V lost 4 bases, and 11 bases had no gene match. Germline V gives CDR1 SGHDN, CDR2 FVKESK. The CDR3 runs 17 residues. The CDR3 reads CASSPLYRDRDQETQYF. The CDR3 nucleotides are TGTGCCAGCAGCCCCCTTTACCGGGACAGAGACCAAGAGACCCAGTACTTC.